A selection of T cell receptor beta chains follows, all from one sample in a study of identical twins. TCRdb processed the 5' RACE reads anew with MiXCR; each CDR3 protein has one entry. Here the sample spans around 960,000 distinct CDR3 sequences, approximately 13% being singletons. The data were also submitted as part of a second study, on yellow fever vaccine responses in identical twins.

The source material was PBMCs. The receptor source for this set is a woman aged 18-29 years in good health. Each CDR3 is given without its conserved first and last residue.

j_call	v_call	cdr3_length	cdr3_aa
TRBJ2-7	TRBV20-1	11	SASRLAAYEQY
TRBJ2-3	TRBV24-1	12	ATSDRRVEDTQY
TRBJ2-2	TRBV18	11	ASSSDPTGELF
TRBJ2-3	TRBV11-1	16	ASSLVTKLSTSTDTQY
TRBJ2-1	TRBV7-9	11	ASSHDRGPEQF
TRBJ2-3	TRBV5-1	13	ASSFLASGTDTQY
TRBJ2-3	TRBV19	14	ASNSQRGPGTDTQY
TRBJ2-5	TRBV10-3	12	AIRGQGATETQY
TRBJ1-2	TRBV12-3/TRBV12-4	14	ASKPGKGARGYGYT
TRBJ2-3	TRBV10-3	10	AISEGTDTQY